The 12 T cell receptor beta chains below come from one sample, sequenced in a study of identical twins. TCRdb recomputed calls from the 5' RACE reads with MiXCR, one row per CDR3 protein. The table records a few hundred thousand distinct CDR3 sequences, roughly 8.7% of them present only once. A further study also used this sample, focusing on yellow fever vaccine responses in identical twins.

Material: CD8+ T cells sorted from blood. These receptors were collected from a woman aged 18-29 years in good health.

This clonotype occurred many times. This rearrangement joins TRBV27 to TRBJ2-1, with 8 bases that match TRBD2. This CDR3 has 16 residues. Trimming cost V 7 bases and J 6 bases; bases outside gene matches: 14. The germline CDR1 and CDR2 sequences are MNHEY and SMNVEV (reference sequence). The CDR3 DNA reads TGTGCCAGCACCCGGGAGGGGGGGCTATCTCGCAATGAGCAGTTCTTC. This sequence encodes CASTREGGLSRNEQFF.

The rearrangement joins TRBV2 to TRBJ2-7; D is uncertain. Germline V gives CDR1 SNHLY, CDR2 FYNNEI. The CDR3 covers 12 residues. V was trimmed by 10 bases and J by 0 bases, leaving 10 bases between them. The CDR3 sequence is CATTKRSYEQYF. In DNA form, the CDR3 reads TGTGCCACCACTAAGCGCTCCTACGAGCAGTACTTC.

V gene TRBV7-9 combines with J gene TRBJ2-7, with 14 positions matching TRBD2. This CDR3 comprises 14 residues. Trimming cost V 5 bases and J 6 bases; bases outside gene matches: 3. CDR1 and CDR2 (germline): SEHNR, FQNEAQ (reference sequence). CDR3: CASSTGLAGGEQYF. CDR3 sequence (DNA): TGTGCCAGCAGCACCGGACTAGCGGGAGGCGAGCAGTACTTC.

The chain combines TRBV7-9 with TRBJ2-5, with TRBD2 matching 13 bases. Germline V CDR1 and CDR2: SEHNR, FQNEAQ (reference sequence). The CDR3 has 16 residues. The J segment lost 5 bases and the V segment lost 5 bases, leaving 8 bases of the junction unmatched. The CDR3 DNA reads TGTGCCAGCAGCCTATGGACTAGCGGGAGCTCGGAGACCCAGTACTTC. Translation gives CASSLWTSGSSETQYF.

CDR3 region: CASSTASSTDTQYF. The CDR3 DNA reads as TGTGCCAGCAGCACGGCCTCTAGCACAGATACGCAGTATTTT. J is TRBJ2-3 and V is TRBV7-8; D gene uncertain. This CDR3 is 14 amino acids long. The germline gives CDR1 SGHVS, CDR2 FQNEAQ. Deletions cut 5 bases from V and 0 bases from J, with 9 bases between.

This clonotype occurred a few times. The chain combines TRBV10-2 with TRBJ2-7; D may be TRBD1 or TRBD2 (5 bases each). Germline-derived CDR1 and CDR2 are WSHSY and SAAADI. The CDR3 length is 13 residues. V was shortened by 6 bases and J by 5 bases, with 14 bases between the two germline ends. CDR3 sequence reads: CASRWDEVNEQYF. The CDR3, as DNA: TGCGCCAGCAGATGGGACGAAGTCAACGAGCAGTACTTC.

This clonotype appeared many times. This chain uses TRBV25-1 with TRBJ1-6; D unresolved. This CDR3 is built from 17 residues. Trimming left V 0 bases short and J 4 bases short, with 13 bases between. Germline V gene data show CDR1 as MGHDK and CDR2 as SYGVNS. This CDR3 reads CASSEYPSGWYNSPLHF. The CDR3 DNA reads TGTGCCAGCAGTGAATATCCCTCGGGGTGGTATAATTCACCCCTCCACTTT.

The V call is TRBV4-2, the J call TRBJ2-2; no clear D. V was trimmed by 0 bases and J by 4 bases, leaving 12 bases between them. CDR1 is LGHNA and CDR2 is YNFKEQ in the germline V gene. CDR3 size: 16 residues. The CDR3 nucleotides are TGTGCCAGCAGCCAAGAAGGCACAGCCACCACCGGGGAGCTGTTTTTT. Protein product: CASSQEGTATTGELFF.

The chain has TRBV12-3 or TRBV12-4 and TRBJ2-1; TRBD1 matches at 9 bases. The CDR3 runs to 16 residues. V trimming: 3 bases; J trimming: 7 bases; junction bases outside the gene matches: 10. The CDR3 spells CASSFDPGQGLNEQFF. Here the CDR3 DNA reads TGTGCCAGCAGTTTCGATCCGGGACAGGGTCTGAATGAGCAGTTCTTC.

This clonotype was observed many times. This chain links TRBV13 with TRBJ2-7; a possible D gene is TRBD1 (5 bases). V dropped 1 base and J dropped 3 bases, with 7 bases sitting between them. CDR3 size: 13 residues. CDR1 PRHDT and CDR2 FYEKMQ come from the germline V gene (reference sequence). Written as DNA, the CDR3 is TGTGCCAGCAGCTTAGAAACAGGCTACGAGCAGTACTTC. Translation gives CASSLETGYEQYF.

This clonotype has a handful of counts. The rearrangement uses TRBV6-2 or TRBV6-3 and TRBJ2-1, with D unresolved. The CDR3 spans 13 residues. Germline V gene lookup returns CDR1 MNHEY and CDR2 SVGEGT. Trimming took 3 bases from V and 6 from J, leaving 9 bases between them. CDR3 coding DNA: TGTGCCAGCAGTTATATTTTGAGCAATGAGCAGTTCTTC. Translation gives CASSYILSNEQFF.

V usage is TRBV28 and J usage is TRBJ2-5, with D hard to call. V lost 2 bases to trimming and J lost 5 bases, with 18 bases between them. The CDR3 has 16 residues. Germline-derived CDR1 and CDR2 are MDHEN and SYDVKM. CDR3 bases: TGTGCCAGCAGTTTACCCCCAATGGTAGAGGAGGAGACCCAGTACTTC. This gives the protein CASSLPPMVEEETQYF.